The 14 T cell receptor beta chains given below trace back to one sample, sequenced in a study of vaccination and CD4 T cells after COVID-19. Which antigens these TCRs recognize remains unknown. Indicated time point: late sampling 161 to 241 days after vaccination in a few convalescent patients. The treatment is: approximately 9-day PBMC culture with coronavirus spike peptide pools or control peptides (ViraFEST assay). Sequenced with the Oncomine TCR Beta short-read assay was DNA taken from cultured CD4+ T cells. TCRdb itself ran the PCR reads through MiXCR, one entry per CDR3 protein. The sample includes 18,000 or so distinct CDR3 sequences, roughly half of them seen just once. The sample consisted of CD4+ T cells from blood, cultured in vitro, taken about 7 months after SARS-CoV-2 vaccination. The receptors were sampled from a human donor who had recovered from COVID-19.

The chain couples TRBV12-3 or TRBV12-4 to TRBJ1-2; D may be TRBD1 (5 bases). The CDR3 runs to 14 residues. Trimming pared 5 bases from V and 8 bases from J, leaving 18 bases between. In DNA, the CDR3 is TGTGCCAGCAGTCGTAATTCCGGACACATCGGCTACACCTTC. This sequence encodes CASSRNSGHIGYTF.

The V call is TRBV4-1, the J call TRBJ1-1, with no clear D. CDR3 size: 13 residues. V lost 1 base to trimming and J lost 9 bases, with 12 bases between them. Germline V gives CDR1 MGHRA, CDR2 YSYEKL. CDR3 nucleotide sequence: TGCGCCAGCAGCCAAGTTGTCCAAGGGAAAGCTTTCTTT. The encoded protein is CASSQVVQGKAFF.

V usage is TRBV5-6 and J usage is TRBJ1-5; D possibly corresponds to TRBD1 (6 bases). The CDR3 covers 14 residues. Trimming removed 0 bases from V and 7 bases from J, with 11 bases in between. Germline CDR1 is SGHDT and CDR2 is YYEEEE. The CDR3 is CASSLGPGEQPQHF. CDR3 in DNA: TGTGCCAGCAGCTTGGGACCAGGGGAGCAGCCCCAGCATTTT.

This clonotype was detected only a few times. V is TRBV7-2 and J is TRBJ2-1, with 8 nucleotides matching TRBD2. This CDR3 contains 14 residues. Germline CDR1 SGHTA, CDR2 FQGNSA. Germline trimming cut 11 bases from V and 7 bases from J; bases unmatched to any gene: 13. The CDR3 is CASSGGLFRNEQFF. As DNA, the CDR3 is TGTGCCTCAAGCGGGGGCCTCTTTAGGAATGAGCAGTTCTTC. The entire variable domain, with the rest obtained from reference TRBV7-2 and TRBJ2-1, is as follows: GAGVSQSPSNKVTEKGKDVELRCDPISGHTALYWYRQSLGQGLEFLIYFQGNSAPDKSGLPSDRFSAERTGGSVSTLTIQRTQQEDSAVYLCASSGGLFRNEQFFGPGTRLTVL.

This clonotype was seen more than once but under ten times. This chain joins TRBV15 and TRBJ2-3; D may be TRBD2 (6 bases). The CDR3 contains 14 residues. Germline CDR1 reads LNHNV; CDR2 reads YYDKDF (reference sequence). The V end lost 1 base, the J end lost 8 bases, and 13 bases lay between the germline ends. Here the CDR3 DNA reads TGTGCCACCAGCAGAGCTCGGGAGTTCGGTACGCAGTATTTT. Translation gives CATSRAREFGTQYF.

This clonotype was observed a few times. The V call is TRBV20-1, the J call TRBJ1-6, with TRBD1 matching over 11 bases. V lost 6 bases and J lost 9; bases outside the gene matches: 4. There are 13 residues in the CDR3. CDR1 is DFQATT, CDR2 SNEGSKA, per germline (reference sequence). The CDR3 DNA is TGCAGTGCGTCCGGGACAGGGGGTTCACCCCTCCACTTT. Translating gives CSASGTGGSPLHF.

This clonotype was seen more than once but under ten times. The CDR3 here is CSANMQGFTDTQYF. CDR3 bases: TGCAGTGCTAATATGCAGGGGTTCACAGATACGCAGTATTTT. The V and J genes are TRBV20-1 and TRBJ2-3, with D possibly matching TRBD1 (6 bases). The V end was cut by 4 bases, the J end by 2 bases, with 13 bases between. The germline gives CDR1 DFQATT, CDR2 SNEGSKA (reference sequence). The CDR3 extends over 14 amino acids.

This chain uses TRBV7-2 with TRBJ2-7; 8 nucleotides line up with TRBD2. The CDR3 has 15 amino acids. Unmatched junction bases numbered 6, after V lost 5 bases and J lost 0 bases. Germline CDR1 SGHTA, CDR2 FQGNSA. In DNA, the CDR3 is TGTGCCAGCAGCCCTGGGGCGGGGGGCTCCTACGAGCAGTACTTC. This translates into CASSPGAGGSYEQYF.

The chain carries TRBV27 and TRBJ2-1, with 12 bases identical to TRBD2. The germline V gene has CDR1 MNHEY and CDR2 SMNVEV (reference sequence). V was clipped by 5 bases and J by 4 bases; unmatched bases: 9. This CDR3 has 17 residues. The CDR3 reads CASSPPAGTSGYNEQFF. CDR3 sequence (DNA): TGTGCCAGCAGTCCACCTGCCGGGACTAGCGGGTACAATGAGCAGTTCTTC.

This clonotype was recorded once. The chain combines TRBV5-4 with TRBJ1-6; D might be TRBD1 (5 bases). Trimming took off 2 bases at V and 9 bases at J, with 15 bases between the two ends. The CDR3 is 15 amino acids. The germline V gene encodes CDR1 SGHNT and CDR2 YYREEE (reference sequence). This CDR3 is CASSLQALRGSPLHF. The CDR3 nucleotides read TGTGCCAGCAGCTTACAGGCTCTGAGGGGTTCACCCCTCCACTTT. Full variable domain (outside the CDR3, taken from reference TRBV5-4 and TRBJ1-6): ETGVTQSPTHLIKTRGQQVTLRCSSQSGHNTVSWYQQALGQGPQFIFQYYREEENGRGNFPPRFSGLQFPNYSSELNVNALELDDSALYLCASSLQALRGSPLHFGNGTRLTVT.

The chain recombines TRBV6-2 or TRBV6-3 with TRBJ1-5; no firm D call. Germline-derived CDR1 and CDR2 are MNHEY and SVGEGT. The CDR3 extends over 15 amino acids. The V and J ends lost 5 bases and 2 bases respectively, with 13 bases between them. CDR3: CASSLGNPGNQPQHF. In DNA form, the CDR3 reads TGTGCCAGCAGTCTCGGGAATCCGGGCAATCAGCCCCAGCATTTT.

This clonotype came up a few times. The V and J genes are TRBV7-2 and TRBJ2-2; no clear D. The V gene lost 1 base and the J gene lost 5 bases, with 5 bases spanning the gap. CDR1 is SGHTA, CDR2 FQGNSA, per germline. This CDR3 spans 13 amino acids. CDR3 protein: CASSLVMTGELFF. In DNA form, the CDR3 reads TGTGCCAGCAGCTTAGTAATGACCGGGGAGCTGTTTTTT.

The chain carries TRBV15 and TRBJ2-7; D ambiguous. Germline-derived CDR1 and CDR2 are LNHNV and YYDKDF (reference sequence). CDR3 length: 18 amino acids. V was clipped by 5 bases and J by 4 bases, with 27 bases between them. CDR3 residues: CATSETGTFGVPIYEQYF. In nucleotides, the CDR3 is TGTGCCACCAGCGAGACCGGAACGTTTGGCGTACCGATATACGAGCAGTACTTC.

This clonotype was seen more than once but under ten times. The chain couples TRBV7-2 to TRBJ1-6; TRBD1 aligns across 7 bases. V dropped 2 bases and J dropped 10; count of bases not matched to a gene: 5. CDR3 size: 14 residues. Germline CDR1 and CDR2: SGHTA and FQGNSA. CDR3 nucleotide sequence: TGTGCCAGCAGCTTAACAGGGACAGACTCACCCCTCCACTTT. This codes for CASSLTGTDSPLHF.